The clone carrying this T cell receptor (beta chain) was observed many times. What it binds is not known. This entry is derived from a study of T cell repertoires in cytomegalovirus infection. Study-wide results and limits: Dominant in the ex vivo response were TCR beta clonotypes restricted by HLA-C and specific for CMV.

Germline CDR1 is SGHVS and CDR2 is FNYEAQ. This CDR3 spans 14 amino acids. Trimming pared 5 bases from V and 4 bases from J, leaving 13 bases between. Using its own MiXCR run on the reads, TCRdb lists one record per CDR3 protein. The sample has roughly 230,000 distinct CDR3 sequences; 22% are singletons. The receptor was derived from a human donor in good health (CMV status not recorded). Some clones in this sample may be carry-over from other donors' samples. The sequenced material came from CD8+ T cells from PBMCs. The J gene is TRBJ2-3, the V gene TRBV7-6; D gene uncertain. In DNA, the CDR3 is TGTGCCAGCAGCCTAAGTCCCGGTGCAGATACGCAGTATTTT. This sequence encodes CASSLSPGADTQYF. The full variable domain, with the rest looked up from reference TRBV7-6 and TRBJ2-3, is GAGVSQSPRYKVTKRGQDVALRCDPISGHVSLYWYRQALGQGPEFLTYFNYEAQQDKSGLPNDRFSAERPEGSISTLTIQRTEQRDSAMYRCASSLSPGADTQYFGPGTRLTVL.